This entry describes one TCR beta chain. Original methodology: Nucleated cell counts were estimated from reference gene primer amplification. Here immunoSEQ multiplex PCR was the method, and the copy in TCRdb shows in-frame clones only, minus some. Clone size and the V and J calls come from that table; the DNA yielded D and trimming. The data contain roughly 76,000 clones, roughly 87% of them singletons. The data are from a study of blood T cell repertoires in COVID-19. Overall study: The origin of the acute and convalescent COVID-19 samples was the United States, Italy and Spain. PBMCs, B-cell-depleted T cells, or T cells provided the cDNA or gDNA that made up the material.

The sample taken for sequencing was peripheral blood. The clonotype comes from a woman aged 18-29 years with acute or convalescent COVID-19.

DNA for the CDR3: TGTGCCAGCAGCTTTAGAGCGCGATCTAGCACAGATACGCAGTATTTT. Translated, it gives CASSFRARSSTDTQYF. The chain joins TRBV7-2 to TRBJ2-3; D unclear. Between the trimmed V and J ends, which lost 3 bases and 0 bases, there was a span of 13 bases. The CDR3 contains 16 residues. The germline gives CDR1 SGHTA, CDR2 FQGNSA.